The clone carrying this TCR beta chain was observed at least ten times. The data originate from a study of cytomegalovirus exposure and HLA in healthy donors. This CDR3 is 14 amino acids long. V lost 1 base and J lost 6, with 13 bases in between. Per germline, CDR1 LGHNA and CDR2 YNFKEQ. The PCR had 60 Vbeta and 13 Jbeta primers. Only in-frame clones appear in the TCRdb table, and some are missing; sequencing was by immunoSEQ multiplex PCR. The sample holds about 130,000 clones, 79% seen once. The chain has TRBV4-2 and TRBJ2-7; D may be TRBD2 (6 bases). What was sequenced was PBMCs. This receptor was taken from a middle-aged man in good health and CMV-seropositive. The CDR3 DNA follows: TGTGCCAGCAGCCAAGGACTAGAGGTCGGCGAGCAGTACTTC. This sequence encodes CASSQGLEVGEQYF.